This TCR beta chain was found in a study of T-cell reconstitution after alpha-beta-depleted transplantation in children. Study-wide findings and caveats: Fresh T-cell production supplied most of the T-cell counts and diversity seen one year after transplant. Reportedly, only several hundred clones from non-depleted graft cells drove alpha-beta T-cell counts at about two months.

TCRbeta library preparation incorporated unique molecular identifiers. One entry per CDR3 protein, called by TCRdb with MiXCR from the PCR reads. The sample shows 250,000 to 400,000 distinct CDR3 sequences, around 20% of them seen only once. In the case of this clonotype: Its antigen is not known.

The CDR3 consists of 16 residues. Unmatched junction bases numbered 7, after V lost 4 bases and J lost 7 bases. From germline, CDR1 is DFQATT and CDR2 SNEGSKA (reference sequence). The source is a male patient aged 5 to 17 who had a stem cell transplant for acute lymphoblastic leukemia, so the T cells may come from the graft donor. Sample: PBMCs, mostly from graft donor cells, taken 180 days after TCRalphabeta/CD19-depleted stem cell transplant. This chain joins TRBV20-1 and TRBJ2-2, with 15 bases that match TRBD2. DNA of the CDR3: TGCAGTGCTACAGGACTAGCGGGAGGGTACGACGGGGAGCTGTTTTTT. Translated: CSATGLAGGYDGELFF.